The 2 T cell receptor beta chains in this list originate from one sample, sequenced in a study of blood T cell repertoires in COVID-19. Assay used: immunoSEQ multiplex PCR; TCRdb lists only in-frame clones, some missing. The profile shows around 260,000 clones, roughly 88% of them singletons. Material for sequencing was PBMCs or T cells enriched from blood (not recorded which). The receptor source for this set is a woman in her twenties or thirties who had recovered from COVID-19.

The chain uses TRBV19 and TRBJ2-3, with D maybe TRBD1 (6 bases). V lost 5 bases and J 0 bases, leaving 15 bases between the germline ends. The CDR3 loop spans 16 amino acids. Germline V gene lookup returns CDR1 LNHDA and CDR2 SQIVND (reference sequence). The CDR3 DNA reads as TGTGCCAGTAGTGGGTGGGGACATAGAAGCACAGATACGCAGTATTTT. It is translated as CASSGWGHRSTDTQYF.

The chain combines TRBV10-1 with TRBJ1-1; the D gene is possibly TRBD1 (6 bases). This CDR3 comprises 16 residues. Germline loops: CDR1 WNHNN, CDR2 SYGVQD (reference sequence). V lost 4 bases and J lost 3, with 18 bases in between. The CDR3: CASSAFGLAGDTEAFF. The CDR3 bases are TGCGCCAGCAGTGCGTTCGGCCTTGCAGGGGACACTGAAGCTTTCTTT.